The rows below give T cell receptor beta chains drawn from one sample of a study of cytomegalovirus exposure and HLA in healthy donors. Using immunoSEQ multiplex PCR, the repertoire was profiled, and TCRdb retains in-frame clones only, with some absent. The sample yields roughly 190,000 clones, roughly 80% seen once. Sequenced input: PBMCs. These receptors were taken from a man aged 45-65 years in good health and CMV-seronegative. CDR3s include the opening cysteine and the closing phenylalanine or tryptophan. Fields, in order: clone size, D gene, J gene, V gene, CDR3 protein, CDR3 DNA. D genes are given only for firm matches. Clone size is given for some rows only: seen once, a few or many times, or a class if the clone is expanded.

few	TRBD1	TRBJ1-1	TRBV5-1	CASSTGVTEAFF	TGCGCCAGCAGCACAGGGGTCACTGAAGCTTTCTTT
few	TRBD2	TRBJ2-7	TRBV10-1	CASRPGTSGGTMTREQYF	TGCGCCAGCAGACCTGGGACTAGCGGGGGGACAATGACTCGGGAGCAGTACTTC
.	.	TRBJ1-4	TRBV7-8	CASSLGVGVQEKLFF	TGTGCCAGCAGCTTAGGTGTAGGGGTGCAAGAAAAACTGTTTTTT
.	.	TRBJ2-5	TRBV7-9	CASSSLGSTQYF	TGTGCCAGCAGCTCCCTAGGTTCGACCCAGTACTTC
.	TRBD2	TRBJ2-1	TRBV28	CASSRPGGAYNEQFF	TGTGCCAGCAGTCGACCGGGGGGGGCCTACAATGAGCAGTTCTTC
.	.	TRBJ2-7	TRBV27	CASSPGAAALYEQYF	TGTGCCAGCAGCCCCGGAGCAGCGGCGCTCTACGAGCAGTACTTC
.	TRBD1	TRBJ2-1	TRBV7-8	CASSAIRDSMYEQFF	TGTGCCAGCAGCGCGATACGGGACAGCATGTATGAGCAGTTCTTC
.	TRBD1	TRBJ2-7	TRBV27	CASSYLGGTGVSEQYF	TGTGCCAGCAGTTACCTGGGGGGGACAGGGGTGAGCGAGCAGTACTTC
.	TRBD2	TRBJ2-1	TRBV12-5	CASVPGLGINEQFF	TGTGCTAGTGTCCCGGGACTAGGCATTAATGAGCAGTTCTTC
.	TRBD1	TRBJ1-6	TRBV19	CASRDRGDSPLHF	TGTGCCAGCCGGGACAGGGGGGATTCACCCCTCCACTTT
.	.	TRBJ1-2	TRBV7-9	CSSSLVPDGYTF	TGTTCCAGCAGCTTAGTCCCCGATGGCTACACCTTC
.	TRBD1	TRBJ1-1	TRBV27	CASSVAAFRGRITEAFF	TGTGCCAGCAGTGTAGCCGCTTTTAGGGGGCGGATCACTGAAGCTTTCTTT
.	TRBD1	TRBJ1-1	TRBV7-9	CASSLLGGGALSSTEAFF	TGTGCCAGCAGCCTCCTCGGAGGGGGCGCGCTCTCATCCACTGAAGCTTTCTTT
.	.	TRBJ2-6	TRBV5-6	CATLASSGANVLTF	TGTGCCACCCTAGCGAGCTCTGGGGCCAACGTCCTGACTTTC
.	.	TRBJ1-1	TRBV19	CASSIGGGTEAFF	TGTGCCAGTAGTATAGGGGGGGGCACTGAAGCTTTCTTT
.	TRBD1	TRBJ2-1	TRBV30	CAWSKGQGKGEQFF	TGTGCCTGGAGTAAGGGACAGGGGAAGGGTGAGCAGTTCTTC
.	.	TRBJ2-3	TRBV27	CASSSQGSGTDTQYF	TGTGCCAGCAGTTCACAGGGATCTGGCACAGATACGCAGTATTTT
.	.	TRBJ2-2	TRBV21-1	CASFRDTGELFF	TGTGCCAGCTTCCGGGATACCGGGGAGCTGTTTTTT
.	.	TRBJ1-2	TRBV5-1	CASSIQGSEGYTF	TGCGCCAGCAGCATACAGGGTTCTGAGGGCTACACCTTC
.	.	TRBJ1-4	TRBV15	CATSRERATNEKLFF	TGTGCCACCAGCAGAGAGAGGGCCACTAATGAAAAACTGTTTTTT
.	.	TRBJ1-3	TRBV29-1	CSVVWGAGNTIYF	TGCAGCGTTGTCTGGGGAGCTGGAAACACCATATATTTT
.	TRBD1	TRBJ2-1	TRBV7-9	CASRGQGLYNEQFF	TGTGCCAGCAGAGGACAGGGGCTATACAATGAGCAGTTCTTC
few	TRBD1	TRBJ1-1	TRBV19	CASSIPRTGLNTEAFF	TGTGCCAGTAGTATTCCCCGGACAGGGTTAAACACTGAAGCTTTCTTT
.	.	TRBJ2-7	TRBV10-3	CAIRGVYEQYF	TGTGCCATCAGGGGAGTCTACGAGCAGTACTTC
.	TRBD2	TRBJ2-3	TRBV5-1	CASSLGAGGQASTDTQYF	TGCGCCAGCAGCTTAGGAGCGGGGGGTCAGGCTAGCACAGATACGCAGTATTTT
.	.	TRBJ1-6	TRBV27	CASSSRPPQANNSPLHF	TGTGCCAGCAGTTCGCGCCCCCCACAGGCAAACAATTCACCCCTCCACTTT
.	.	TRBJ2-5	TRBV13	CASSLSVEEFDFQETQYF	TGTGCCAGCAGCTTAAGTGTAGAAGAGTTCGACTTCCAAGAGACCCAGTACTTC
few	.	TRBJ2-7	TRBV2	CASSEGGTATTYEQYF	TGTGCCAGCAGTGAGGGCGGGACAGCCACAACCTACGAGCAGTACTTC
.	.	TRBJ2-3	TRBV7-6	CASSPVQGITDTQYF	TGTGCCAGCAGCCCAGTTCAGGGGATAACAGATACGCAGTATTTT
.	TRBD1	TRBJ2-5	TRBV9	CASSLRTGGIGETQYF	TGTGCCAGCAGCCTAAGGACAGGGGGCATCGGGGAGACCCAGTACTTC
.	.	TRBJ2-7	TRBV10-2	CASSESGIPLGYEQYF	TGCGCCAGCAGTGAGTCCGGGATCCCCCTGGGCTACGAGCAGTACTTC
.	.	TRBJ1-1	TRBV19	CASSSWTATIEAFF	TGTGCCAGTAGTTCGTGGACAGCGACTATTGAAGCTTTCTTT
.	.	TRBJ1-6	TRBV2	CASIPESSYNSPLHF	TGTGCCAGCATCCCCGAGAGCTCCTATAATTCACCCCTCCACTTT
.	TRBD1	TRBJ1-3	TRBV7-9	CASSLGQSNTIYF	TGTGCCAGCAGCTTGGGACAGAGTAACACCATATATTTT
.	TRBD2	TRBJ2-5	TRBV9	CASSAFSGGEETQYF	TGTGCCAGCAGCGCCTTCAGCGGGGGGGAAGAGACCCAGTACTTC
few	TRBD2	TRBJ2-1	TRBV2	CASSEVRLAVYNEQFF	TGTGCCAGCAGTGAAGTAAGGCTAGCGGTATACAATGAGCAGTTCTTC
.	.	TRBJ1-5	TRBV5-5	CASSLEQGRNRDQPQHF	TGTGCCAGCAGCTTGGAACAGGGAAGGAATCGGGATCAGCCCCAGCATTTT
.	.	TRBJ2-3	TRBV19	CASSIEGHNTDTQYF	TGTGCCAGTAGTATAGAGGGACATAACACAGATACGCAGTATTTT
.	.	TRBJ1-1	TRBV7-9	CASSPATLTEAFF	TGTGCCAGCAGTCCAGCGACCCTCACTGAAGCTTTCTTT
.	.	TRBJ1-1	TRBV19	CASSPERLGNTEAFF	TGTGCCAGTAGTCCAGAGAGGCTAGGGAACACTGAAGCTTTCTTT
.	.	TRBJ2-1	TRBV9	CASTLDFSYNEQFF	TGTGCCAGCACCCTGGACTTCTCCTACAATGAGCAGTTCTTC
.	.	TRBJ2-1	TRBV4-2	CASSQEGHNYNEQFF	TGTGCCAGCAGCCAAGAGGGGCACAACTACAATGAGCAGTTCTTC
once	TRBD1	TRBJ1-2	TRBV30	CAWIRPDRELYGYTF	TGTGCCTGGATTCGGCCAGACAGGGAATTATATGGCTACACCTTC
few	.	TRBJ1-3	TRBV10-2	CASRTTEASTIYF	TGCGCCAGCAGGACCACTGAGGCAAGCACCATATATTTT
.	.	TRBJ1-4	TRBV18	CASSPDIFANEKLFF	TGTGCCAGCTCACCGGACATATTTGCTAATGAAAAACTGTTTTTT
.	TRBD1	TRBJ2-7	TRBV2	CASSEVVGQMSYEQYF	TGTGCCAGCAGTGAAGTGGTGGGACAGATGAGCTACGAGCAGTACTTC
.	.	TRBJ1-1	TRBV10-3	CAIRTLRDGYLF	TGTGCCATCAGAACCCTCCGGGATGGCTATCTCTTT
.	.	TRBJ2-1	TRBV7-2	CASSWARNEQFF	TGTGCCAGCAGCTGGGCGAGAAATGAGCAGTTCTTC
.	.	TRBJ1-2	TRBV10-3	CAISAPRGTAYGYTF	TGTGCCATCAGTGCCCCGAGGGGGACGGCCTATGGCTACACCTTC
.	.	TRBJ2-7	TRBV29-1	CSVPGDSLYEQYF	TGCAGCGTCCCTGGTGACAGCCTCTACGAGCAGTACTTC
.	.	TRBJ2-1	TRBV5-4	CASSLSQQVGIF	TGTGCCAGCAGCTTATCACAGCAGGTCGGGATCTTC
.	.	TRBJ2-2	TRBV11-3	CASSQRTTLAGELFF	TGTGCCAGCAGCCAAAGGACTACTTTAGCCGGGGAGCTGTTTTTT
.	.	TRBJ1-1	TRBV7-8	CASSSATVTEAFF	TGTGCCAGCAGCTCCGCCACGGTCACTGAAGCTTTCTTT
.	TRBD1	TRBJ2-5	TRBV27	CASSFDREETQYF	TGTGCCAGCAGTTTTGACAGGGAAGAGACCCAGTACTTC
.	TRBD1	TRBJ2-7	TRBV19	CASSILHPDRVGEQYF	TGTGCCAGTAGCATCCTACACCCGGACAGGGTGGGCGAGCAGTACTTC
.	.	TRBJ1-1	TRBV6-4	CASSDDQAGDYNTEAFF	TGTGCCAGCAGTGACGACCAGGCGGGGGACTATAACACTGAAGCTTTCTTT
.	TRBD2	TRBJ2-1	TRBV9	CASSTSGLAYNEQFF	TGTGCCAGCAGCACCTCGGGACTAGCTTACAATGAGCAGTTCTTC